The 25 T cell receptor beta chains given below trace back to one sample, sequenced in a study of T-cell memory formation after mild COVID-19. TCRdb fed the 5' RACE reads into MiXCR, producing one record per CDR3 protein. The sample consists of under 70,000 distinct CDR3 sequences, approximately 9% of them appearing once. Material: PBMCs or a T cell subset sorted from them (not recorded which). These receptor sequences come from a man aged 18 to 30 who had mild COVID-19 (a few samples of this study predate the infection). Cell type and time point are not known.

This clonotype was detected a few times. The chain links TRBV5-1 to TRBJ2-1; 7 nucleotides agree with TRBD1. J gave up 4 bases and V 0 bases, and 4 bases lay outside the gene matches. The CDR3 runs to 15 residues. The germline gives CDR1 SGHRS, CDR2 YFSETQ. DNA for the CDR3: TGCGCCAGCAGCTTGGCCGGGACAGATTACAATGAGCAGTTCTTC. It specifies CASSLAGTDYNEQFF. Variable domain in full (rest from reference TRBV5-1 and TRBJ2-1): KAGVTQTPRYLIKTRGQQVTLSCSPISGHRSVSWYQQTPGQGLQFLFEYFSETQRNKGNFPGRFSGRQFSNSRSEMNVSTLELGDSALYLCASSLAGTDYNEQFFGPGTRLTVL.

This clonotype came up a few times. CDR3 DNA: TGTGCCAGCAGCCAAGAGGTCCGAGTGGAGAAGACCCAGTACTTC. Protein: CASSQEVRVEKTQYF. The J gene is TRBJ2-5, the V gene TRBV4-2; D is ambiguous. Trimming removed 0 bases at V and 6 bases at J, with 14 bases between. The CDR3 contains 15 residues. Germline CDR1 reads LGHNA; CDR2 reads YNFKEQ.

The rearrangement links TRBV5-6 to TRBJ2-3, with D uncertain. Germline CDR1 reads SGHDT; CDR2 reads YYEEEE. The length of the CDR3 is 15 residues. Trimming took off 1 base at V and 1 base at J, with 10 bases between the two ends. Here the CDR3 reads CASSLYLTGTDTQYF. The CDR3 coding sequence is TGTGCCAGCAGCTTGTATTTGACCGGCACAGATACGCAGTATTTT.

This clonotype has a handful of counts. CDR3 in DNA: TGTGCCAGCGCTAACCAGGACCTAAGAGAGACCCAGTACTTC. It codes for CASANQDLRETQYF. This chain connects TRBV5-6 to TRBJ2-5; D remains unclear. From germline, CDR1 is SGHDT and CDR2 YYEEEE. This CDR3 is 14 amino acids long. Trimming took off 7 bases at V and 4 bases at J, with 17 bases between the two ends.

The rearrangement joins TRBV25-1 to TRBJ2-3, with D maybe TRBD1 (6 bases). V lost 4 bases to trimming and J lost 3 bases, with 17 bases between them. The CDR3 spans 16 residues. Germline CDR1 MGHDK, CDR2 SYGVNS. As DNA, the CDR3 is TGTGCCAGCAGTGCATTCCGGGCAGGGGAAACAGATACGCAGTATTTT. It codes for CASSAFRAGETDTQYF.

V and J are TRBV20-1 and TRBJ2-3; maybe TRBD1 (7 bases). Looked up from germline, CDR1 is DFQATT and CDR2 is SNEGSKA (reference sequence). V was trimmed by 5 bases and J by 1 base, leaving 13 bases between them. The length of the CDR3 is 14 residues. CDR3 loop: CSAPQGGGTDTQYF. As DNA, the CDR3 is TGCAGTGCTCCCCAGGGGGGCGGCACAGATACGCAGTATTTT.

CDR3 bases: TGTGCCAGCAGCCGGGACAGGGGGTTTACTGAAGCTTTCTTT. Translated, it gives CASSRDRGFTEAFF. This sequence joins TRBV5-5 and TRBJ1-1; 11 bases line up with TRBD1. CDR1 is SGHKS and CDR2 is YYEKEE in the germline V gene (reference sequence). The trim removed 4 bases at V and 5 bases at J, leaving 4 bases unmatched. This CDR3 has 14 amino acids.

This clonotype was detected ten times or more. This chain uses TRBV4-3 with TRBJ2-5, with 12 bases aligning to TRBD2. The CDR3 sequence is 16 residues long. Trimming cost V 1 base and J 5 bases; bases outside gene matches: 5. Germline V gene lookup returns CDR1 LGHNA and CDR2 YSLEER. CDR3 coding DNA: TGCGCCAGCAGCCAAGGCTGGACTAGCGGGGCGGAGACCCAGTACTTC. It encodes CASSQGWTSGAETQYF.

This sequence joins TRBV5-1 and TRBJ1-6, with D unclear. The CDR3 covers 16 residues. Germline CDR1 is SGHRS and CDR2 is YFSETQ. V lost 3 bases and J 0 bases, leaving 10 bases between the germline ends. The CDR3: CASSSRTDSYNSPLHF. The CDR3 DNA reads TGCGCCAGCAGCTCGCGGACGGACTCCTATAATTCACCCCTCCACTTT.

This clonotype showed up just a few times. V gene TRBV7-3 combines with J gene TRBJ1-6, with D unresolved. V lost 2 bases, J lost 10 bases, and 12 bases lay in between. This CDR3 has 14 residues. Per the germline V gene, CDR1 is SGHTA and CDR2 is FQGTGA. Here the CDR3 reads CASSLLAVGSPLHF. The CDR3, as DNA: TGTGCCAGCAGCTTACTAGCTGTCGGGTCACCCCTCCACTTT.

This chain uses TRBV5-1 with TRBJ2-1, with D possibly matching TRBD2 (7 bases). The V end lost 2 bases, the J end lost 4 bases, and 13 bases lay between the germline ends. The CDR3 runs to 15 residues. Germline V lookup: CDR1 SGHRS, CDR2 YFSETQ. The CDR3 nucleotides read TGCGCCAGCAGCTTACAGGGAGGGAAATACAATGAGCAGTTCTTC. Translation: CASSLQGGKYNEQFF. The full variable domain, in which reference TRBV5-1 and TRBJ2-1 provide the parts outside the CDR3, is KAGVTQTPRYLIKTRGQQVTLSCSPISGHRSVSWYQQTPGQGLQFLFEYFSETQRNKGNFPGRFSGRQFSNSRSEMNVSTLELGDSALYLCASSLQGGKYNEQFFGPGTRLTVL.

This clonotype turned up a few times. The chain combines TRBV29-1 with TRBJ2-4; D possibly corresponds to TRBD2 (6 bases). Germline lookup yields CDR1 SQVTM and CDR2 ANQGSEA. V lost 7 bases and J lost 8, with 18 bases in between. The length of the CDR3 is 13 residues. In DNA form, the CDR3 reads TGCAGCGGCTCCGGGGAGGCCCGAGACATTCAGTACTTC. It specifies CSGSGEARDIQYF.

V is TRBV5-1 and J is TRBJ2-3; possible D gene TRBD1, 5 bases. Trimming left V 0 bases short and J 1 base short, with 12 bases between. The CDR3 contains 16 residues. Germline-derived CDR1 and CDR2 are SGHRS and YFSETQ. The CDR3 DNA follows: TGCGCCAGCAGCTTGGCCCAGGTGACAGGCACAGATACGCAGTATTTT. Its protein is CASSLAQVTGTDTQYF.

V gene TRBV7-2 combines with J gene TRBJ2-5; TRBD1 matches 11 bases. V shed 3 bases and J 3 bases; nucleotides not matched to a gene: 3. Germline CDR1 and CDR2: SGHTA and FQGNSA. The CDR3 totals 15 residues. CDR3 loop: CASSFRTGGEETQYF. The CDR3 DNA reads TGTGCCAGCAGCTTCAGGACAGGGGGCGAAGAGACCCAGTACTTC. Variable domain in full (rest from reference TRBV7-2 and TRBJ2-5): GAGVSQSPSNKVTEKGKDVELRCDPISGHTALYWYRQSLGQGLEFLIYFQGNSAPDKSGLPSDRFSAERTGGSVSTLTIQRTQQEDSAVYLCASSFRTGGEETQYFGPGTRLLVL.

The chain employs TRBV20-1 and TRBJ2-3; 8 bases fit TRBD1. Trimming removed 8 bases from V and 5 bases from J; junction bases left unmatched: 21. CDR3 length equals 17 residues. Germline CDR1 DFQATT, CDR2 SNEGSKA (reference sequence). CDR3 nucleotides: TGCAGTTCCTCCCCCCCCGGCAGGGGGCTCGGTCAAGATACGCAGTATTTT. Protein: CSSSPPGRGLGQDTQYF.

In its sample, this clonotype was seen many times. The rearrangement uses TRBV12-3 or TRBV12-4 and TRBJ2-2; 12 bases are shared with TRBD2. The CDR3 has 16 amino acids. V shed 6 bases, J shed 7 bases, and the junction held 9 bases outside the gene matches. The CDR3 sequence is CASSPRTSGVDGELFF. CDR3 DNA sequence: TGTGCCAGCAGCCCAAGGACTAGCGGGGTCGACGGGGAGCTGTTTTTT.

The V call is TRBV7-9, the J call TRBJ2-1; D is uncertain. The germline V gene has CDR1 SEHNR and CDR2 FQNEAQ (reference sequence). The ends were cut back, 3 bases at V and 5 bases at J, with 2 bases in the middle. CDR3 length: 11 residues. The CDR3 DNA sequence: TGTGCCAGCAGCTTCGACAATGAGCAGTTCTTC. Translation gives CASSFDNEQFF.

This clonotype came up a few times. V gene TRBV24-1 combines with J gene TRBJ1-2; D might be TRBD1 (6 bases). CDR3 size: 16 residues. The V end was cut by 5 bases, the J end by 3 bases, with 18 bases between. Per the germline V gene, CDR1 is KGHDR and CDR2 is SFDVKD. CDR3 amino acids: CATSGRDTVEDYGYTF. In nucleotides, the CDR3 is TGTGCCACCAGTGGCCGGGACACTGTAGAAGACTATGGCTACACCTTC.

V is TRBV5-1 and J is TRBJ2-7; 8 nucleotides line up with TRBD1. V trimming: 0 bases; J trimming: 2 bases; junction bases outside the gene matches: 1. The CDR3 covers 14 residues. Per germline, CDR1 SGHRS and CDR2 YFSETQ. The CDR3 protein is CASSLGGQAYEQYF. CDR3 sequence (DNA): TGCGCCAGCAGCTTGGGGGGACAGGCCTACGAGCAGTACTTC.

This clonotype has a handful of counts. The rearrangement links TRBV7-2 to TRBJ2-3; D not certain. The CDR3 sequence is 13 residues long. Germline CDR1 SGHTA, CDR2 FQGNSA. V lost 0 bases and J 5 bases, leaving 6 bases between the germline ends. The CDR3 nucleotides read TGTGCCAGCAGCTTAGCGGTAGGAGATACGCAGTATTTT. Its protein product is CASSLAVGDTQYF.

The chain links TRBV6-2 or TRBV6-3 to TRBJ2-7; D gene uncertain. Germline V gives CDR1 MNHEY, CDR2 SVGEGT. CDR3 length: 14 residues. Trimming pared 0 bases from V and 3 bases from J, leaving 9 bases between. CDR3 region: CASSYSVGFYEQYV. Here the CDR3 DNA reads TGTGCCAGCAGTTACTCGGTCGGTTTCTACGAGCAGTACGTC.

The rearrangement links TRBV12-3 or TRBV12-4 to TRBJ2-5; D is uncertain. The V end lost 1 base, the J end lost 10 bases, and 10 bases lay between the germline ends. This CDR3 is 12 amino acids long. The CDR3 DNA sequence: TGTGCCAGCAGTTTAGGACCTCTTCTCCAGTACTTC. As protein: CASSLGPLLQYF.

This clonotype was found many times. The chain recombines TRBV10-3 with TRBJ2-5, with TRBD2 matching over 7 bases. This CDR3 region has 15 residues. The trim removed 8 bases at V and 0 bases at J, leaving 9 bases unmatched. Germline V gives CDR1 ENHRY, CDR2 SYGVKD. The CDR3 is CAIRSGGGDQETQYF. The CDR3 region has the DNA TGTGCCATCCGGTCGGGAGGCGGGGACCAAGAGACCCAGTACTTC.

The sample holds a few counts of this clonotype. The J gene is TRBJ1-4, the V gene TRBV18; D not certain. Germline V gene data show CDR1 as KGHSH and CDR2 as LQKENI. The CDR3 is 13 residues long. V was cut by 5 bases and J by 6 bases, with 10 bases left in between. The CDR3 is CASSRSSDEKLFF. CDR3 DNA: TGTGCCAGCTCAAGATCCAGTGATGAAAAACTGTTTTTT. Full variable domain (rest looked up from reference TRBV18 and TRBJ1-4): NAGVMQNPRHLVRRRGQEARLRCSPMKGHSHVYWYRQLPEEGLKFMVYLQKENIIDESGMPKERFSAEFPKEGPSILRIQQVVRGDSAAYFCASSRSSDEKLFFGSGTQLSVL.

The chain couples TRBV11-2 to TRBJ2-5; D is unresolved. CDR1 and CDR2 (germline): SGHAT, FQNNGV. V lost 2 bases and J 3 bases, leaving 7 bases between the germline ends. This CDR3 is 13 amino acids long. CDR3 nucleotides: TGTGCCAGCAGCTTAATAGGAAAAGAGACCCAGTACTTC. Protein: CASSLIGKETQYF.